The 11 T cell receptor beta chains in this list originate from one sample, sequenced in a study of regulatory T cells in long-lasting Graves disease. CDR3-region Arm-PCR and iRepertoire HTBI primers produced the TCR beta libraries. TCRdb redid the calling of the multiplex PCR reads with MiXCR, one entry per CDR3 protein. Here the sample spans roughly 500,000 distinct CDR3 sequences, roughly 12% being singletons. The time point was: newly diagnosed GD, antithyroid drugs for less than 3 months. Isolated PBMC RNA provided the starting material for the TCR library. These data are also associated with another study on T cells in Graves' hyperthyroidism and ophthalmopathy.

Material: peripheral blood mononuclear cells (PBMCs), obtained at new diagnosis, from a patient treated with antithyroid drugs. The receptors derive from a man aged 25 to 40 with Graves disease.

In its sample, this clonotype was seen a few times. The CDR3 protein is CSAREGRVTYNEQFF. CDR3 bases: TGCAGTGCTAGAGAGGGGAGGGTAACCTACAATGAGCAGTTCTTC. The chain carries TRBV20-1 and TRBJ2-1; TRBD2 matches 7 bases. The CDR3 consists of 15 residues. The junction had 4 bases not matched to a gene; V was cut back by 0 bases and J by 2 bases. Germline CDR1 DFQATT, CDR2 SNEGSKA (reference sequence).

This clonotype was counted at least ten times. V and J are TRBV12-3 or TRBV12-4 and TRBJ1-5; unclear D gene. Trimming took off 3 bases at V and 6 bases at J, with 9 bases between the two ends. The CDR3 has 13 amino acids. The CDR3 here is CASSFREGQPQHF. CDR3 coding DNA: TGTGCCAGCAGTTTTAGGGAGGGTCAGCCCCAGCATTTT.

Many counts were recorded for this clonotype. This chain joins TRBV7-7 and TRBJ2-1; D is perhaps TRBD1 (7 bases). Deletions cut 2 bases from V and 2 bases from J, with 13 bases between. CDR1 is SSHAT and CDR2 is FNYEAQ in the germline V gene (reference sequence). The CDR3 loop spans 16 amino acids. As DNA, the CDR3 is TGTGCCAGCAGCTTAATGGAGGGGGCGACCTACAATGAGCAGTTCTTC. Its protein is CASSLMEGATYNEQFF.

This clonotype was counted only a few times. This chain connects TRBV6-1 to TRBJ2-7; 9 positions agree with TRBD1. This CDR3 has 13 amino acids. CDR1 and CDR2 (germline): MNHNS, SASEGT. V lost 8 bases and J lost 1; bases outside the gene matches: 3. The CDR3 spells CASAGTGSYEQYF. CDR3 DNA sequence: TGTGCCAGCGCCGGGACAGGGTCCTACGAGCAGTACTTC.

This clonotype has ten or more counts. V and J are TRBV6-2 or TRBV6-3 and TRBJ2-1; 8 nucleotides agree with TRBD1. The junction had 4 bases not matched to a gene; V was cut back by 8 bases and J by 7 bases. This CDR3 has 12 amino acids. Germline V gene sequence: CDR1 MNHEY, CDR2 SVGEGT. This CDR3 is CASQGAGNEQFF. CDR3 DNA sequence: TGTGCCAGCCAGGGGGCAGGGAATGAGCAGTTCTTC.

This clonotype was counted at least ten times. This chain links TRBV27 with TRBJ2-7, with 7 bases that match TRBD2. V lost 2 bases and J lost 0; bases outside the gene matches: 4. Looked up from germline, CDR1 is MNHEY and CDR2 is SMNVEV (reference sequence). The CDR3 runs 15 residues. CDR3 loop: CASSLSPSGSYEQYF. The CDR3, as DNA: TGTGCCAGCAGTTTAAGTCCTAGCGGCTCCTACGAGCAGTACTTC.

This clonotype was recorded many times. This chain links TRBV2 with TRBJ1-1, with D perhaps matching TRBD1 (5 bases). V lost 11 bases and J 0 bases, leaving 16 bases between the germline ends. Germline V lookup: CDR1 SNHLY, CDR2 FYNNEI. This CDR3 region has 14 residues. The DNA of the CDR3 is TGTGCCTCCGAGGGACGGGAGATGAACACTGAAGCTTTCTTT. Its translation: CASEGREMNTEAFF.

To note about this clonotype: At one boundary the junction diverges from the germline segment, which might be a read error. This chain joins TRBV7-9 and TRBJ2-1; 7 bases match TRBD2. The V gene's germline CDR1 is SEHNR and CDR2 FQNEAQ (reference sequence). This CDR3 has 14 amino acids. The CDR3 sequence is CASSLLAVDNEQFF. The CDR3 coding sequence is TGTGCCAGTAGCTTGCTAGCGGTAGACAATGAGCAGTTCTTC.

In this sample, this clonotype turned up many times. The chain has TRBV19 and TRBJ1-5; D is uncertain. With 7 bases removed from V and 6 bases from J, the gap between germline ends came to 19 bases. Germline V gives CDR1 LNHDA, CDR2 SQIVND (reference sequence). CDR3 length: 15 amino acids. CDR3 sequence: CASTTGPRTSQPQHF. CDR3 bases: TGTGCCAGTACCACCGGGCCCCGGACCAGTCAGCCCCAGCATTTT.

The sample holds many counts of this clonotype. The rearrangement links TRBV20-1 to TRBJ2-3, with D perhaps TRBD2 (5 bases). The CDR3 has 16 amino acids. V was trimmed by 5 bases and J by 2 bases, leaving 20 bases between them. CDR1 and CDR2 from the germline V gene are DFQATT and SNEGSKA (reference sequence). CDR3 bases: TGCAGTGCTGAGAGACGATCGGGGATCCCCACAGATACGCAGTATTTT. This codes for CSAERRSGIPTDTQYF.

The sample holds many counts of this clonotype. The gene calls are TRBV2 and TRBJ2-1, with D uncertain. V dropped 5 bases and J dropped 8 bases, with 7 bases sitting between them. CDR1 and CDR2 (germline): SNHLY, FYNNEI. CDR3 length equals 11 residues. The CDR3 DNA reads TGTGCCAGCAGTAGTTCGGATGAGCAGTTCTTC. It encodes CASSSSDEQFF.